This TCR beta chain stems from a study of post-analysis software for immune sequencing data. This clonotype was seen a few times. The antigen is unknown. Unique molecular identifiers featured in each of the TCR beta cDNA libraries. There were about 1 to 10 million T cells, and roughly 0.5 million cDNA molecules came from them. MiXCR, applied by TCRdb to the PCR reads, yields one record per CDR3 protein. The sample has roughly 670,000 distinct CDR3 sequences; more than 50% are singletons. Study-wide results and limits: Patients carried roughly 5 TRBV segments more frequently than controls did, and TRBV5-6, TRBV5-1 and TRBV20-1 were among them.

V gave up 3 bases and J gave up 1 base, with 12 bases separating them. The length of the CDR3 is 15 residues. The V gene's germline CDR1 is SGHTA and CDR2 FQGNSA. The TCR sequence derives from a girl aged 2-15 years with multiple sclerosis. V gene TRBV7-2 combines with J gene TRBJ2-5; a weak D match, TRBD2 (6 bases). Sequencing was carried out using blood. CDR3 coding DNA: TGTGCCAGCAGCTTGGGGGGAGGCCTCCAAGAGACCCAGTACTTC. Encoded protein: CASSLGGGLQETQYF.